These T cell receptor beta chains were read from a single sample in a study of STAT5B mutations in CD4+ large granular lymphocyte leukemia. Profiled with immunoSEQ multiplex PCR; TCRdb holds only in-frame clones, not every one. Of some 28,000 clones in the sample, about 69% are singletons; the top ten hold approximately 3.3%. The sample comprised CD4+ T cells from blood buffy coats. The receptors derive from a human donor in good health. Both conserved end residues are part of each CDR3. D genes are given only for firm matches. For some rows the clone size is stated as once, few or many, or as a class when expanded; others skip it.

CDR3nt	CDR3aa	abundance	len	j_gene	v_gene	d_gene
TGTGCCAGCAGCTTAGGACAGGTTGGCGAGCAGTACTTC	CASSLGQVGEQYF	NA	13	TRBJ2-7	TRBV7-9	NA
TGTGCCAGCAGCCAGCAGGCAGGGGGCAATGGCTACACCTTC	CASSQQAGGNGYTF	NA	14	TRBJ1-2	TRBV14	TRBD1
TGTGCCAGCAGCTTACCGGGCGGCAGCACAGATACGCAGTATTTT	CASSLPGGSTDTQYF	NA	15	TRBJ2-3	TRBV5-4	NA
TGTGCCAGCAGTAACGGGGACAGGACCTACGAGCAGTACTTC	CASSNGDRTYEQYF	NA	14	TRBJ2-7	TRBV28	TRBD1
TGTGCCAGCACCTGGGGGGGTGCCACTGAAGCTTTCTTT	CASTWGGATEAFF	NA	13	TRBJ1-1	TRBV28	NA
TGCAGCGTCCAGCTTCTAGCCCACGAGCAGTACTTC	CSVQLLAHEQYF	NA	12	TRBJ2-7	TRBV29-1	NA
TGTGCCAGCAGCTCCCCGGCGGGGAACACTGAAGCTTTCTTT	CASSSPAGNTEAFF	few	14	TRBJ1-1	TRBV6-6	NA
TGTGCCAGCAGCTTGGAGGAGAACACTGAAGCTTTCTTT	CASSLEENTEAFF	NA	13	TRBJ1-1	TRBV5-4	NA
TGCGCCAGCAGACCGGACAGCAACACTAACTATGGCTACACCTTC	CASRPDSNTNYGYTF	NA	15	TRBJ1-2	TRBV5-1	NA
TGTGCCAGCAGCGAGGCCCCGCCGGGACAGAGCACAGATACGCAGTATTTT	CASSEAPPGQSTDTQYF	NA	17	TRBJ2-3	TRBV27	TRBD1
TGTGCCAGCATACGGACCCTCGAGGACACCGGGGAGCTGTTTTTT	CASIRTLEDTGELFF	NA	15	TRBJ2-2	TRBV28	NA
TGTGCCAGCGACCTCCCTGTGAACACCGGGGAGCTGTTTTTT	CASDLPVNTGELFF	NA	14	TRBJ2-2	TRBV6-1	NA
TGTGGCTCGGGCGGGTGGGACGGGACCGCTGAAGCTTTCTTT	CGSGGWDGTAEAFF	NA	14	TRBJ1-1	TRBV2	NA
TGTGCCAGCAGCTTAGCGGGCGACCGATATGGCTACACCTTC	CASSLAGDRYGYTF	once	14	TRBJ1-2	TRBV7-2	NA
TGTGCCAGCTCACCCTCAACTGGGACCTGGTTGTTCTTC	CASSPSTGTWLFF	NA	13	TRBJ2-1	TRBV18	NA
TGTGCCACCCGAAGACAGGGTGGAGAGACCCAGTACTTC	CATRRQGGETQYF	NA	13	TRBJ2-5	TRBV7-6	TRBD1
TGCGCCAGCAGCTTGAAGGACAGGGAGGCAACTAATGAAAAACTGTTTTTT	CASSLKDREATNEKLFF	NA	17	TRBJ1-4	TRBV5-1	TRBD1
TGTGCCAGTAGTTATACAGGGTCTGGGGCCAACGTCCTGACTTTC	CASSYTGSGANVLTF	NA	15	TRBJ2-6	TRBV19	NA
TGCGCCAGCAGCTTGGGGACGAAGACCGGGGAGCTGTTTTTT	CASSLGTKTGELFF	few	14	TRBJ2-2	TRBV5-1	NA
TGTGCCAGCAGGGGTAGCGGGGCCCTTGGGACCCAGTACTTC	CASRGSGALGTQYF	once	14	TRBJ2-5	TRBV28	TRBD2
TGTGCCAGCAGCCTGGGACAGACTATGCAGTTCTTC	CASSLGQTMQFF	NA	12	TRBJ2-1	TRBV7-9	TRBD1
TGTGCCAGCTCACTTATACAGGGGGTAGGTTCACCCCTCCACTTT	CASSLIQGVGSPLHF	NA	15	TRBJ1-6	TRBV18	TRBD1
TGTGCCAGCAGCTGGACAGGGACGAACACCGGGGAGCTGTTTTTT	CASSWTGTNTGELFF	once	15	TRBJ2-2	TRBV5-4	TRBD1
TGTGCCAGCAGCCAGGAGACTAGTTTCCCCTACAATGAGCAGTTCTTC	CASSQETSFPYNEQFF	NA	16	TRBJ2-1	TRBV4-2	NA
TGTGCCAGCAGCACTAGACAGGGGGGCTACGAGCAGTACTTC	CASSTRQGGYEQYF	NA	14	TRBJ2-7	TRBV7-8	TRBD1
TGTGCCAGCAGCGACGATAATGAAAAACTGTTTTTT	CASSDDNEKLFF	NA	12	TRBJ1-4	TRBV7-9	NA
TGTGCCAGCAGCAGCTATACCGGGGAGCTGTTTTTT	CASSSYTGELFF	NA	12	TRBJ2-2	TRBV6-5	NA
TGTGCCAGCAGCGTAGCTCAGGGGGCAACGTTTGGCTACACCTTC	CASSVAQGATFGYTF	few	15	TRBJ1-2	TRBV9	TRBD1
TGCGCCAGCAGCCAAGGCCGCCGGGACAGCTATGGCTACACCTTC	CASSQGRRDSYGYTF	few	15	TRBJ1-2	TRBV4-3	TRBD1
TGCGCCAGCAGCGTGGATATCCAAAACATTCAGTACTTC	CASSVDIQNIQYF	NA	13	TRBJ2-4	TRBV4-3	NA
TGTGCCAGCAGTGCTAGGACAGGGGGCTCCGAGCAGTACTTC	CASSARTGGSEQYF	NA	14	TRBJ2-7	TRBV6-1	TRBD1
TGTGCCAGCAGCTTAGCTCTGGGAGTGGAGACCCAGTACTTC	CASSLALGVETQYF	NA	14	TRBJ2-5	TRBV11-2	NA
TGTGCCAGCACCACGGGGCACAGAGCTAACTATGGCTACACCTTC	CASTTGHRANYGYTF	NA	15	TRBJ1-2	TRBV6-5	NA
TGTGCCAGCAGTGACCTGGCAGGCCTAGAGACCCAGTACTTC	CASSDLAGLETQYF	NA	14	TRBJ2-5	TRBV2	NA
TGTGCCAGCGCCCGGAGGGGAGTGGGCGCCGGGGAGCTGTTTTTT	CASARRGVGAGELFF	NA	15	TRBJ2-2	TRBV19	NA
TGTGCCAGTAGTCAGGGGTTGGCCTATGGCTACACCTTC	CASSQGLAYGYTF	NA	13	TRBJ1-2	TRBV19	NA
TGTGCCAGCAGGGATGAATCCCCAGATACGCAGTATTTT	CASRDESPDTQYF	NA	13	TRBJ2-3	TRBV7-2	NA
TGTGCCAGCTCACTGCAGGGGGACTATGGCTACACCTTC	CASSLQGDYGYTF	NA	13	TRBJ1-2	TRBV18	TRBD1
TGTGCCAGTGGGGACAGGGGCGCTGAAGCTTTCTTT	CASGDRGAEAFF	NA	12	TRBJ1-1	TRBV19	TRBD1
TGTGCCAGCAGTTACTCGAGGGAGACGTACGAGCAGTACTTC	CASSYSRETYEQYF	NA	14	TRBJ2-7	TRBV6-5	NA
TGTGCCAGCAGCTTCGACACGTTTAACTATGGCTACACCTTC	CASSFDTFNYGYTF	NA	14	TRBJ1-2	TRBV7-2	NA
TGCAGCGTTGAAATGGCAGGAAGGGGGCCTTACTTC	CSVEMAGRGPYF	NA	12	TRBJ2-7	TRBV29-1	TRBD1
TGTGCCACCAGCAGAGATCCAGGGGTAGACACTGAAGCTTTCTTT	CATSRDPGVDTEAFF	NA	15	TRBJ1-1	TRBV15	NA
TGTGCCAGCCGGACAGGTTACGAGCAGTACTTC	CASRTGYEQYF	NA	11	TRBJ2-7	TRBV2	TRBD1
TGTGCCAGCAGCGGAGGCGGGAGGGGCTCCTACAATGAGCAGTTCTTC	CASSGGGRGSYNEQFF	NA	16	TRBJ2-1	TRBV9	TRBD2